The 15 T cell receptor beta chains below come from one sample, sequenced in a study of neoadjuvant nivolumab and ipilimumab in lung cancer. Data came from immunoSEQ multiplex PCR; TCRdb stores just in-frame clones and leaves some out. The sample has 19,000 or so clones; roughly 79% are singletons. The sample here was tumor tissue, taken after neoadjuvant nivolumab, alone or with ipilimumab, at or shortly before surgery. The receptors stem from an adult with non-small cell lung cancer.

The chain links TRBV7-9 to TRBJ1-4, with D possibly matching TRBD1 (5 bases). Germline CDR1 and CDR2: SEHNR and FQNEAQ (reference sequence). CDR3 size: 15 residues. V was pared by 5 bases and J by 0 bases, with 10 bases between. CDR3 nucleotide sequence: TGTGCCAGCAGCGGTGCCAGGGCAACTAATGAAAAACTGTTTTTT. Translation gives CASSGARATNEKLFF.

This clone was seen a single time. The CDR3 region has the DNA TGTGCCAGTAGGACCCGGGACAGACCTCTCTGGAGCAATCAGCCCCAGCATTTT. It encodes CASRTRDRPLWSNQPQHF. The chain carries TRBV19 and TRBJ1-5; 7 bases fit TRBD1. The CDR3 sequence is 18 residues long. CDR1 LNHDA and CDR2 SQIVND come from the germline V gene (reference sequence). The V segment lost 6 bases and the J segment 1 base; nucleotides outside the gene matches: 15.

This clone has just one count. This rearrangement joins TRBV6-5 to TRBJ2-5; TRBD1 matches at 9 bases. J was trimmed by 5 bases and V by 0 bases; bases with no gene match: 7. The CDR3 is made up of 16 amino acids. CDR1 MNHEY and CDR2 SVGAGI come from the germline V gene. As DNA, the CDR3 is TGTGCCAGCAGTTACTCGAAACAGGGGGCCTTTGAGACCCAGTACTTC. It yields the protein CASSYSKQGAFETQYF.

The gene calls are TRBV30 and TRBJ1-6, with 7 bases identical to TRBD1. The V and J ends lost 8 bases and 5 bases, in that order; junction bases with no gene match: 6. Per the germline V gene, CDR1 is GTSNPN and CDR2 is SVGIG (reference sequence). The length of the CDR3 is 13 residues. The CDR3 protein is CAGGTANNSPLHF. The CDR3 DNA sequence: TGTGCCGGGGGGACAGCGAATAATTCACCCCTCCACTTT.

This clone was recorded a few times. J is TRBJ2-7 and V is TRBV7-8; 11 bases are shared with TRBD1. Germline assignment: CDR1 SGHVS and CDR2 FQNEAQ. The junction had 1 base not matched to a gene; V was cut back by 3 bases and J by 3 bases. The CDR3 totals 14 residues. CDR3 sequence: CASSLGQGVYEQYF. The CDR3 DNA sequence: TGTGCCAGCAGCTTGGGACAGGGGGTCTACGAGCAGTACTTC.

V usage is TRBV7-9 and J usage is TRBJ2-5; D is perhaps TRBD1 (6 bases). The germline gives CDR1 SEHNR, CDR2 FQNEAQ (reference sequence). The CDR3 contains 15 residues. V was trimmed by 9 bases and J by 1 base, leaving 18 bases between them. DNA for the CDR3: TGTGCCAGGAAACCAGGACAGTATCGCCAAGAGACCCAGTACTTC. Translation: CARKPGQYRQETQYF.

V and J are TRBV7-3 and TRBJ2-3; unclear D gene. CDR1 is SGHTA and CDR2 is FQGTGA in the germline V gene. The CDR3 consists of 13 residues. With 5 bases removed from V and 2 bases from J, the gap between germline ends came to 8 bases. Here the CDR3 reads CASSDLSTDTQYF. CDR3 nucleotide sequence: TGTGCCAGCAGCGACTTATCCACAGATACGCAGTATTTT.

The rearrangement links TRBV6-1 to TRBJ2-7, with 9 bases identical to TRBD1. Losses at the gene ends were 4 bases for V and 6 bases for J; bases not matched to a gene: 7. Germline values: CDR1 MNHNS, CDR2 SASEGT. The CDR3 is made up of 14 amino acids. The CDR3 DNA reads as TGTGCCAGCAGTGGGCCGAACAGGGGGCTCGAGCAGTACTTC. It encodes CASSGPNRGLEQYF.

The chain links TRBV7-2 to TRBJ1-1, with D possibly TRBD1 on 5 matching bases. Germline V gene sequence: CDR1 SGHTA, CDR2 FQGNSA. This CDR3 has 16 amino acids. Trimming shortened V by 6 bases and J by 1 base, and 18 bases separated the two germline ends. CDR3 DNA sequence: TGTGCCAGCAGTCGCGGAGGTAGGACACGGAACACTGAAGCTTTCTTT. This codes for CASSRGGRTRNTEAFF.

This chain uses TRBV5-6 with TRBJ2-6; the D gene is possibly TRBD2 (5 bases). The CDR3 covers 19 residues. Germline CDR1 and CDR2: SGHDT and YYEEEE. The V end lost 0 bases, the J end lost 2 bases, and 18 bases lay between the germline ends. CDR3 residues: CASSLEGWAGLAGANVLTF. In DNA, the CDR3 is TGTGCCAGCAGCTTGGAAGGGTGGGCAGGACTGGCTGGGGCCAACGTCCTGACTTTC.

V usage is TRBV7-9 and J usage is TRBJ2-3; D not certain. Germline V gene lookup returns CDR1 SEHNR and CDR2 FQNEAQ (reference sequence). V was clipped by 3 bases and J by 0 bases, with 4 bases between them. The CDR3 has 13 amino acids. CDR3 bases: TGTGCCAGCAGCTTCGACAGCACAGATACGCAGTATTTT. Translated, it gives CASSFDSTDTQYF.

The chain carries TRBV7-9 and TRBJ1-2; D is possibly TRBD1 (6 bases). Germline assignment: CDR1 SEHNR and CDR2 FQNEAQ (reference sequence). V lost 7 bases and J lost 9, with 15 bases in between. CDR3 size: 12 residues. Here the CDR3 reads CASNLQGSSYTF. CDR3 DNA sequence: TGTGCCAGCAACCTACAGGGTTCTAGCTACACCTTC.

This clone was counted a few times. V and J are TRBV2 and TRBJ1-2; perhaps TRBD1 as D (6 bases). V was pared by 0 bases and J by 8 bases, with 10 bases between. Germline lookup yields CDR1 SNHLY and CDR2 FYNNEI. CDR3 length: 13 amino acids. CDR3 loop: CASSEARGRGYTF. The CDR3 DNA reads as TGTGCCAGCAGTGAAGCCCGGGGGCGAGGCTACACCTTC.

The chain recombines TRBV5-1 with TRBJ1-1, with unresolved D. Trimming pared 0 bases from V and 2 bases from J, leaving 11 bases between. The germline CDR1 and CDR2 sequences are SGHRS and YFSETQ. CDR3 length equals 15 residues. CDR3 in amino acids: CASSLVGSVNTEAFF. Here the CDR3 DNA reads TGCGCCAGCAGCTTGGTAGGGTCGGTCAACACTGAAGCTTTCTTT.

This rearrangement joins TRBV6-5 to TRBJ2-7; 9 positions agree with TRBD2. There are 16 residues in the CDR3. J lost 0 bases, V lost 2 bases, and 5 bases had no gene match. The V gene's germline CDR1 is MNHEY and CDR2 SVGAGI. The CDR3 sequence is CASSYSQRGASYEQYF. The CDR3 region has the DNA TGTGCCAGCAGTTACAGCCAGCGGGGGGCCTCCTACGAGCAGTACTTC.